The rows below give T cell receptor beta chains drawn from one sample of a study of blood T cell repertoires in COVID-19. Here immunoSEQ multiplex PCR was the method, and the copy in TCRdb shows in-frame clones only, minus some. The sample has roughly 66,000 clones; approximately 92% are singletons. Sequenced: peripheral blood. The receptor set was obtained from a human donor with active COVID-19. The donor label of this sample is uncertain. Both conserved end residues are part of each CDR3. The D gene is left open where the match is weak. Some rows have no size entry. The others give once, few or many, or a class for an expanded clone.

abundance: -
j_gene: TRBJ2-1
v_gene: TRBV5-6
d_gene: TRBD1
CDR3aa: CASSTDRRQPRFF
CDR3nt: TGTGCCAGCAGCACGGACAGGCGGCAACCGCGGTTCTTC

abundance: -
j_gene: TRBJ1-2
v_gene: TRBV4-1
d_gene: -
CDR3aa: CASSQDPGMGSGGYTF
CDR3nt: TGCGCCAGCAGCCAAGATCCCGGGATGGGTTCTGGAGGCTACACCTTC

abundance: -
j_gene: TRBJ2-1
v_gene: TRBV5-4
d_gene: -
CDR3aa: CASSLRGPSYNEQFF
CDR3nt: TGTGCCAGCAGCTTGCGCGGGCCTAGCTACAATGAGCAGTTCTTC

abundance: -
j_gene: TRBJ2-1
v_gene: TRBV28
d_gene: TRBD2
CDR3aa: CASSLSSGAYNEQFF
CDR3nt: TGTGCCAGCAGCCTAAGCAGCGGGGCCTACAATGAGCAGTTCTTC

abundance: -
j_gene: TRBJ1-3
v_gene: TRBV27
d_gene: TRBD1
CDR3aa: CASSDRGQGYGNTIYF
CDR3nt: TGTGCCAGCAGCGACCGGGGACAGGGGTATGGAAACACCATATATTTT

abundance: -
j_gene: TRBJ1-1
v_gene: TRBV20-1
d_gene: TRBD1
CDR3aa: CSASSTGGRTEAFF
CDR3nt: TGCAGTGCTAGTTCGACAGGGGGCAGGACTGAAGCTTTCTTT

abundance: -
j_gene: TRBJ2-3
v_gene: TRBV5-5
d_gene: -
CDR3aa: CASSPPRSTQYF
CDR3nt: TGTGCCAGCAGCCCTCCTAGATCTACGCAGTATTTT

abundance: once
j_gene: TRBJ1-1
v_gene: TRBV7-2
d_gene: TRBD1
CDR3aa: CASSLGQGWGTEAFF
CDR3nt: TGTGCCAGCAGCTTGGGACAGGGCTGGGGCACTGAAGCTTTCTTT

abundance: -
j_gene: TRBJ2-7
v_gene: TRBV6-2/TRBV6-3
d_gene: TRBD1
CDR3aa: CASSFPGTGGDEQYF
CDR3nt: TGTGCCAGCAGTTTTCCCGGGACAGGGGGCGACGAGCAGTACTTC

abundance: -
j_gene: TRBJ2-3
v_gene: TRBV5-4
d_gene: TRBD1
CDR3aa: CASSLGSGQGSDTQYF
CDR3nt: TGTGCCAGCAGCTTGGGATCGGGACAGGGGTCAGATACGCAGTATTTT

abundance: -
j_gene: TRBJ2-7
v_gene: TRBV28
d_gene: -
CDR3aa: CASSQTSYEQYF
CDR3nt: TGTGCCAGCAGCCAGACTAGCTACGAGCAGTACTTC

abundance: -
j_gene: TRBJ2-1
v_gene: TRBV18
d_gene: -
CDR3aa: CASSPGRGPYNEQFF
CDR3nt: TGTGCCAGCTCACCAGGCAGGGGCCCCTACAATGAGCAGTTCTTC

abundance: -
j_gene: TRBJ2-3
v_gene: TRBV7-2
d_gene: -
CDR3aa: CASSLKAAQYF
CDR3nt: TGTGCCAGCAGCTTGAAGGCGGCGCAGTATTTT

abundance: -
j_gene: TRBJ1-1
v_gene: TRBV9
d_gene: TRBD1
CDR3aa: CASSPQGAWVTEAFF
CDR3nt: TGTGCCAGCAGCCCACAGGGGGCTTGGGTCACTGAAGCTTTCTTT

abundance: -
j_gene: TRBJ2-7
v_gene: TRBV4-3
d_gene: -
CDR3aa: CASSQDWANYEQYF
CDR3nt: TGCGCCAGCAGCCAAGATTGGGCAAACTACGAGCAGTACTTC

abundance: -
j_gene: TRBJ2-3
v_gene: TRBV18
d_gene: TRBD2
CDR3aa: CASSLWREMEDTQYF
CDR3nt: TGTGCCAGCTCACTGTGGCGGGAGATGGAAGATACGCAGTATTTT

abundance: -
j_gene: TRBJ2-7
v_gene: TRBV29-1
d_gene: -
CDR3aa: CSGGENYEQYF
CDR3nt: TGCAGCGGGGGGGAGAACTACGAGCAGTACTTC

abundance: few
j_gene: TRBJ1-2
v_gene: TRBV9
d_gene: -
CDR3aa: CASSHEGVYGYTF
CDR3nt: TGTGCCAGCAGCCATGAAGGGGTCTATGGCTACACCTTC

abundance: once
j_gene: TRBJ1-6
v_gene: TRBV28
d_gene: TRBD1
CDR3aa: CASSLGTGSSYNSPLHF
CDR3nt: TGTGCCAGCAGTCTAGGGACAGGGAGCTCCTATAATTCACCCCTCCACTTT

abundance: once
j_gene: TRBJ2-2
v_gene: TRBV5-1
d_gene: TRBD2
CDR3aa: CASSLQAGLAGTGELFF
CDR3nt: TGCGCCAGCAGCTTACAAGCCGGACTAGCGGGCACCGGGGAGCTGTTTTTT

abundance: -
j_gene: TRBJ2-5
v_gene: TRBV7-2
d_gene: TRBD2
CDR3aa: CASSRGLGAETQYF
CDR3nt: TGTGCCAGCAGTAGGGGACTAGGGGCCGAGACCCAGTACTTC

abundance: -
j_gene: TRBJ1-3
v_gene: TRBV2
d_gene: -
CDR3aa: CASRAGVSGNTIYF
CDR3nt: TGTGCCAGCAGGGCGGGAGTCTCTGGAAACACCATATATTTT

abundance: -
j_gene: TRBJ2-1
v_gene: TRBV4-1
d_gene: -
CDR3aa: CASSQVQQTYNEQFF
CDR3nt: TGCGCCAGCAGCCAAGTACAGCAGACCTACAATGAGCAGTTCTTC

abundance: -
j_gene: TRBJ2-1
v_gene: TRBV28
d_gene: TRBD2
CDR3aa: CASSVTSGMIYNEQFF
CDR3nt: TGTGCCAGCAGTGTGACTAGCGGGATGATCTACAATGAGCAGTTCTTC

abundance: -
j_gene: TRBJ1-1
v_gene: TRBV27
d_gene: -
CDR3aa: CASRYAPGVHTEAFF
CDR3nt: TGTGCCAGCAGATACGCGCCAGGGGTACACACTGAAGCTTTCTTT

abundance: -
j_gene: TRBJ2-4
v_gene: TRBV18
d_gene: TRBD1
CDR3aa: CASSPPALTGENIQYF
CDR3nt: TGTGCCAGCTCACCACCTGCTTTGACAGGGGAAAACATTCAGTACTTC

abundance: -
j_gene: TRBJ2-1
v_gene: TRBV19
d_gene: -
CDR3aa: CASSVSGLENEQFF
CDR3nt: TGTGCCAGTAGTGTTAGCGGCCTAGAGAATGAGCAGTTCTTC

abundance: -
j_gene: TRBJ2-3
v_gene: TRBV27
d_gene: TRBD2
CDR3aa: CASSPRTSGGTDTQYF
CDR3nt: TGTGCCAGCAGTCCTCGGACTAGCGGAGGCACAGATACGCAGTATTTT

abundance: -
j_gene: TRBJ1-5
v_gene: TRBV12-3/TRBV12-4
d_gene: TRBD1
CDR3aa: CASSLTGAQPQHF
CDR3nt: TGTGCCAGCAGTCTCACAGGGGCTCAGCCCCAGCATTTT

abundance: -
j_gene: TRBJ1-4
v_gene: TRBV4-1
d_gene: TRBD1
CDR3aa: CASSPTGTGWEKLFF
CDR3nt: TGCGCCAGCAGCCCCACCGGGACAGGGTGGGAAAAACTGTTTTTT

abundance: -
j_gene: TRBJ1-1
v_gene: TRBV18
d_gene: -
CDR3aa: CASSPWEGEAFF
CDR3nt: TGTGCCAGCTCACCCTGGGAGGGAGAAGCTTTCTTT

abundance: -
j_gene: TRBJ2-3
v_gene: TRBV7-9
d_gene: TRBD1
CDR3aa: CASSSTDRGPTDTQYF
CDR3nt: TGTGCCAGCAGCTCCACGGACAGGGGTCCCACAGATACGCAGTATTTT

abundance: -
j_gene: TRBJ1-2
v_gene: TRBV18
d_gene: -
CDR3aa: CASSPDRNYGYTF
CDR3nt: TGTGCCAGCTCACCCGACAGGAACTATGGCTACACCTTC

abundance: -
j_gene: TRBJ1-1
v_gene: TRBV7-9
d_gene: TRBD1
CDR3aa: CASSQQRQGANTEAFF
CDR3nt: TGTGCCAGCAGCCAACAGCGGCAGGGGGCGAACACTGAAGCTTTCTTT

abundance: once
j_gene: TRBJ1-3
v_gene: TRBV7-9
d_gene: TRBD1
CDR3aa: CASSPGWDRQYSGNTIYF
CDR3nt: TGTGCCAGCAGCCCCGGCTGGGACAGACAGTACTCTGGAAACACCATATATTTT

abundance: -
j_gene: TRBJ2-5
v_gene: TRBV18
d_gene: TRBD1
CDR3aa: CASSPDRGSQETQYF
CDR3nt: TGTGCCAGCTCACCCGACAGGGGCTCGCAAGAGACCCAGTACTTC

abundance: -
j_gene: TRBJ1-2
v_gene: TRBV3-1/TRBV3-2
d_gene: TRBD1
CDR3aa: CASSPISTGGYGYTF
CDR3nt: TGTGCCAGCAGCCCGATTTCGACAGGGGGGTATGGCTACACCTTC

abundance: -
j_gene: TRBJ2-7
v_gene: TRBV27
d_gene: -
CDR3aa: CASSLEGRRSYEQYF
CDR3nt: TGTGCCAGCAGTTTGGAGGGCAGAAGGTCCTACGAGCAGTACTTC

abundance: once
j_gene: TRBJ1-1
v_gene: TRBV5-1
d_gene: TRBD1
CDR3aa: CASSLGQGALVTEAFF
CDR3nt: TGCGCCAGCAGCTTAGGACAGGGGGCTTTGGTCACTGAAGCTTTCTTT

abundance: -
j_gene: TRBJ2-4
v_gene: TRBV7-2
d_gene: -
CDR3aa: CASSLEDLDIQYF
CDR3nt: TGTGCCAGCAGCTTAGAAGACTTGGACATTCAGTACTTC

abundance: -
j_gene: TRBJ2-3
v_gene: TRBV9
d_gene: TRBD2
CDR3aa: CASSVVSQRDDTQYF
CDR3nt: TGTGCCAGCAGCGTAGTTTCCCAGCGGGATGATACGCAGTATTTT

abundance: -
j_gene: TRBJ2-5
v_gene: TRBV2
d_gene: TRBD1
CDR3aa: CASSNDRAEETQYF
CDR3nt: TGTGCCAGCAGTAACGACAGGGCTGAAGAGACCCAGTACTTC

abundance: -
j_gene: TRBJ2-7
v_gene: TRBV5-8
d_gene: TRBD2
CDR3aa: CASSSPLAGTYEQYF
CDR3nt: TGTGCCAGCAGCAGCCCACTAGCGGGGACCTACGAGCAGTACTTC

abundance: -
j_gene: TRBJ2-3
v_gene: TRBV2
d_gene: -
CDR3aa: CASSALRSTDTQYF
CDR3nt: TGTGCCAGCAGCGCTTTGAGGAGCACAGATACGCAGTATTTT

abundance: -
j_gene: TRBJ2-2
v_gene: TRBV5-1
d_gene: TRBD2
CDR3aa: CASLQSGSSTGELFF
CDR3nt: TGCGCCAGCCTCCAAAGCGGGAGCAGCACCGGGGAGCTGTTTTTT

abundance: once
j_gene: TRBJ2-7
v_gene: TRBV7-3
d_gene: TRBD2
CDR3aa: CASSLFGSGSEQYF
CDR3nt: TGTGCCAGCAGCTTATTTGGTAGCGGGAGCGAGCAGTACTTC

abundance: -
j_gene: TRBJ2-1
v_gene: TRBV12-5
d_gene: TRBD1
CDR3aa: CASATAGGIGNEQFF
CDR3nt: TGTGCTAGTGCCACCGCAGGGGGCATCGGCAATGAGCAGTTCTTC

abundance: -
j_gene: TRBJ2-1
v_gene: TRBV3-1/TRBV3-2
d_gene: -
CDR3aa: CASSHLGERLFNEQFF
CDR3nt: TGTGCCAGCAGCCATCTAGGCGAAAGATTATTCAATGAGCAGTTCTTC